This T cell receptor beta chain derives from a study of PD-L1 blockade in urothelial cancer (dated by TCRdb to 2015 to 2018). The study in broad terms: Therapy was started in about 2014 for all patients, and atezolizumab 1,200 mg was administered intravenously every 3 weeks. Blood samples yielded a median of roughly 140,000 T cells and around 80,000 unique TCRs, with median clonality approximately 0.08. An ECOG performance status of 0 or 1 was recorded for the patients, and 0 to 3 prior chemotherapy regimens had been received by the patients. Durable clinical benefit was achieved by nine patients and was not achieved by 20 patients. About 85% of the roughly 29 patients were identified as males with urothelial cancer of bladder origin, and a prior smoking history was reported by 18 of 29 patients. Progression-free survival longer than 6 months counted as durable clinical benefit, and TCR features were additionally tested against both progression-free and overall survival. Pretreatment blood TCR-seq was available for fewer than 30 patients, at least one posttreatment blood collection was obtained for 24 patients, and tumor TCR-seq was available for 24 patients. Whole exome sequencing and RNA sequencing of pretreatment tumors were performed alongside TCR sequencing in the same patients. Pretreatment tumor samples and matched peripheral blood, collected serially before and after atezolizumab treatment, underwent TCR sequencing. Somatic, immune and clinical correlates of response to PD-L1 blockade with atezolizumab in urothelial cancer were the focus of an exploratory multi-omic analysis. Blood samples were analyzed 3 weeks after the start of treatment (second dose) and 6 weeks after the start of treatment. General findings and caveats noted by the study authors: A pretreatment peripheral blood TCR clonality below the median was linked to improved progression-free and overall survival. At 3 weeks after the start of treatment, tumor-associated TCR clones in peripheral blood had expanded more in patients with durable benefit (n ≈ 20, p = 0.022). Because the sample size was small (n ≈ 29) and many of the analyses were exploratory, the results are meant to be hypothesis-generating.

Worth noting for this clone: This clone's antigen is unknown. Base qualities are not provided; no much larger clone lies one nucleotide away.

Each PCR received spiked-in synthetic TCR analog templates so that absolute template abundance could be estimated from read counts. The immunoSEQ assay was used to amplify TCRbeta CDR3 regions from genomic DNA with bias-controlled V and J gene primers. Rearranged TCRbeta segments were sequenced at approximately 20X coverage. In the source study's methods: Sequencing errors were corrected by clustering, and CDR3s were annotated against IMGT so that V, D and J genes could be assigned. Out-of-frame and stop-codon sequences were excluded, and only productive TCRbeta rearrangements were used in downstream analyses. To compute clonality, Shannon entropy was normalized by the log of the number of unique productive sequences and then subtracted from one. Fisher's exact test with Benjamini-Hochberg correction, using a cutoff of adjusted p below 0.01, was how clones that differed between time points or between blood and tumor were identified. TCRdb's version of the immuneACCESS table is confined to in-frame rearrangements and falls short of the full clone set. An unresolved V gene accounts for under half of the shortfall where checked; the remainder is of unknown origin. V and J calls and clone size come straight from that table; D and trimming were deduced from the DNA. This sample gives about 84,000 clones in total; 82% of them show up just once. Roughly 9.5% of the sample lies in the top ten.

A cohort of about 31 patients with locally advanced or metastatic urothelial carcinoma, treated at Memorial Sloan Kettering on a trial protocol, was included. Peripheral blood mononuclear cells were collected pretreatment and during treatment, with between 1 and 8 total time points per patient. The Qiagen DNeasy Blood extraction kit was used to purify genomic DNA from total PBMCs and from tumor samples. Collected pretreatment and during treatment, PBMCs were isolated and stored as previously described. Based on the germline V gene, the CDR1 and CDR2 sequences are SGHVS and FQNEAQ. The CDR3 has 16 amino acids, counting the end cysteine and phenylalanine. The only DNA kept is the CDR3, 48 bases in frame from the first base. V is cut back by 1 base and J by 0 bases, with 2 bases in the junction unmatched.

The TCR originated in a man between 70 and 80 years old with urothelial cancer. The V and J segments used are TRBV7-8 and TRBJ2-5, with 10 middle bases fitting TRBD2. The material was PBMCs, obtained around atezolizumab (anti-PD-L1) treatment. The CDR3 is CASSLGTSGNQETQYF. In nucleotides, the sequence is TGTGCCAGCAGCTTAGGGACTAGCGGAAACCAAGAGACCCAGTACTTC.